This T cell receptor (beta chain) is from a study of graft-versus-host responses after intestinal transplantation. As for the study in general: In this cohort, recipients had multivisceral, liver-intestinal, or isolated intestinal transplants. General study findings and limits: Patients who carried graft-donor T cell macrochimerism also had high graft-versus-host to host-versus-graft clonal ratios in their allografts. The authors found GvH clones in recipient marrow, some appearing first in ileum or blood.

TCRdb's table, derived via immunoSEQ multiplex PCR, lists solely in-frame clones and lacks some. The sample includes tens of thousands of clones, about 89% of them seen just once. Germline V gene sequence: CDR1 MGHDK, CDR2 SYGVNS. With V trimmed by 5 bases and J by 1 base, 7 bases remained unmatched. The CDR3 has 16 amino acids. In its sample, this clone was seen a few times. The antigen remains undetermined. The source material was unstimulated CD4+ T cells sorted from spleen or lymph node cells, sampled before transplant. This chain links TRBV25-1 with TRBJ2-3, with 9 positions matching TRBD2. The TCR originated in a human donor who was the organ donor for an intestinal transplant. The CDR3 DNA follows: TGTGCCAGCAGTCCCCGAGCGGGAGGTGGCACAGATACGCAGTATTTT. Amino acids: CASSPRAGGGTDTQYF.